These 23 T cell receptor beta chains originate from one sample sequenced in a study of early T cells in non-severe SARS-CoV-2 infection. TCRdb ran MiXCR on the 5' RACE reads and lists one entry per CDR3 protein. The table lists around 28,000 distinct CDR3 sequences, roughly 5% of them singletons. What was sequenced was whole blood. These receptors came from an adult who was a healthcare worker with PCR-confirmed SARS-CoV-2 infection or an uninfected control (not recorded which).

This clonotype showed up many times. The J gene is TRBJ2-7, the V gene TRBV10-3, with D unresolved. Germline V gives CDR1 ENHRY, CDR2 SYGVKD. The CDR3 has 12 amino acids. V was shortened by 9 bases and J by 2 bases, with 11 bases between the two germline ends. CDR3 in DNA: TGTGCCATTAGGACGGTAACCTACGAGCAGTACTTC. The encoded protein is CAIRTVTYEQYF.

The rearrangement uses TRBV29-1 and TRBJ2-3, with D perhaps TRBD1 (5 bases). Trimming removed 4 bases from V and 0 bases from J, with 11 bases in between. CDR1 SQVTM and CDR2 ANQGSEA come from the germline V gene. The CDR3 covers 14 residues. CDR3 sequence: CSVGQSTSTDTQYF. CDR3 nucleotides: TGCAGCGTTGGACAGTCAACTAGCACAGATACGCAGTATTTT.

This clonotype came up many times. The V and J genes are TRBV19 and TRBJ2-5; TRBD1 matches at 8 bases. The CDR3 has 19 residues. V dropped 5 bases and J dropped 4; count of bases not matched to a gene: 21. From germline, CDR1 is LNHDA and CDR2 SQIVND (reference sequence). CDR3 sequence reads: CASSPPGQGAGWGAETQYF. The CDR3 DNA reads TGTGCCAGTAGTCCCCCCGGACAGGGCGCCGGATGGGGGGCAGAGACCCAGTACTTC.

CDR3 loop: CASSHKGTEGYNEQFF. In nucleotides, the CDR3 is TGCGCCAGCAGCCACAAGGGGACTGAAGGATACAATGAGCAGTTCTTC. V gene TRBV4-1 combines with J gene TRBJ2-1; tentative D call: TRBD2 (6 bases). Trimming removed 3 bases from V and 4 bases from J, with 16 bases in between. The CDR3 has 16 amino acids. Germline CDR1 MGHRA, CDR2 YSYEKL.

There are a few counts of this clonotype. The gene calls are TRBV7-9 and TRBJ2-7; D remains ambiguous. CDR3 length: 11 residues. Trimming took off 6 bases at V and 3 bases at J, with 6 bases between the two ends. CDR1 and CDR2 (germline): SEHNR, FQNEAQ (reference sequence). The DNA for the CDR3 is TGTGCCAGCAGTTACAACTACGAGCAGTACTTC. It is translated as CASSYNYEQYF.

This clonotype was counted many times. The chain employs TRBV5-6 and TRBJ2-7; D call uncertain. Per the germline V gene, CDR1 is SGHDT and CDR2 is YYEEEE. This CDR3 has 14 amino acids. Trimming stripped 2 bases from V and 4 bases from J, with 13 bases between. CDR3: CASSFQTPHYEQYF. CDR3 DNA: TGTGCCAGCAGCTTCCAAACTCCCCATTACGAGCAGTACTTC. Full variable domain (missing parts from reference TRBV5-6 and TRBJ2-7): DAGVTQSPTHLIKTRGQQVTLRCSPKSGHDTVSWYQQALGQGPQFIFQYYEEEERQRGNFPDRFSGHQFPNYSSELNVNALLLGDSALYLCASSFQTPHYEQYFGPGTRLTVT.

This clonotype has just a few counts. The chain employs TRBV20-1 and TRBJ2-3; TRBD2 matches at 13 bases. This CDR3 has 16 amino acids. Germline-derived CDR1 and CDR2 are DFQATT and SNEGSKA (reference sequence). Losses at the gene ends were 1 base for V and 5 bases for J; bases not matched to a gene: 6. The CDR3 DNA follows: TGCAGTGCTAGAGTATGGACTAGCGGGAGTGGAGATACGCAGTATTTT. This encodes CSARVWTSGSGDTQYF.

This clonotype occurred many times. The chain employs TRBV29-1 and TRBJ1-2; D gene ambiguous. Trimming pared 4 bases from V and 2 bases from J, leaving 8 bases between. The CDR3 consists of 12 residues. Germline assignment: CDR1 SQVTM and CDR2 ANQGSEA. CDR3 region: CSVAGRNYGYTF. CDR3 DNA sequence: TGCAGCGTTGCGGGCAGGAACTATGGCTACACCTTC.

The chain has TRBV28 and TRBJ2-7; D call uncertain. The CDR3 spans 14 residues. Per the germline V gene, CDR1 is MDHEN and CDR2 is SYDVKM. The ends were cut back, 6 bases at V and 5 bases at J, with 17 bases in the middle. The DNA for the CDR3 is TGTGCCAGCAGGAGAGCCTCCGGACGGCACGAGCAGTACTTC. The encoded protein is CASRRASGRHEQYF.

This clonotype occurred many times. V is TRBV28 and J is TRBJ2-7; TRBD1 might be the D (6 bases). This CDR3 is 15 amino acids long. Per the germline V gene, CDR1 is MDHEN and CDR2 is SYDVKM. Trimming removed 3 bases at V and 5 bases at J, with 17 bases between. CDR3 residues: CASSFGDGQPDEQYF. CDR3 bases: TGTGCCAGCAGTTTCGGGGACGGACAGCCAGACGAGCAGTACTTC.

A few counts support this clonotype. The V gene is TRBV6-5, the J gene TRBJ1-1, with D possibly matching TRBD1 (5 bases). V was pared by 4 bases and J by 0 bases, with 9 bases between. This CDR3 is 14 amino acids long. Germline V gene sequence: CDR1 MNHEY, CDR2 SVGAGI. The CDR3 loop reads CASSLSGVNTEAFF. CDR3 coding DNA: TGTGCCAGCAGTTTATCGGGGGTGAACACTGAAGCTTTCTTT.

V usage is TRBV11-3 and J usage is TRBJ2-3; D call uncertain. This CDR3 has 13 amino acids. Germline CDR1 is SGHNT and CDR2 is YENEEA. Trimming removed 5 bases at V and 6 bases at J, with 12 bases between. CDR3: CASSRVSRDTQYF. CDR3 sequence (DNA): TGTGCCAGCAGCCGAGTCAGCCGCGATACGCAGTATTTT. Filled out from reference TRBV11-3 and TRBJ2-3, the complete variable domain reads EAGVVQSPRYKIIEKKQPVAFWCNPISGHNTLYWYLQNLGQGPELLIRYENEEAVDDSQLPKDRFSAERLKGVDSTLKIQPAELGDSAVYLCASSRVSRDTQYFGPGTRLTVL.

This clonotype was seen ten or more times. The CDR3 loop reads CASSTSGKTQYF. In nucleotides, the CDR3 is TGTGCCAGCAGTACTAGCGGGAAGACCCAGTACTTC. V gene TRBV6-6 combines with J gene TRBJ2-5; 10 bases agree with TRBD2. CDR1 is MNHNY and CDR2 is SVGAGI in the germline V gene (reference sequence). The CDR3 has 12 residues. Unmatched junction bases numbered 0, after V lost 5 bases and J lost 6 bases.

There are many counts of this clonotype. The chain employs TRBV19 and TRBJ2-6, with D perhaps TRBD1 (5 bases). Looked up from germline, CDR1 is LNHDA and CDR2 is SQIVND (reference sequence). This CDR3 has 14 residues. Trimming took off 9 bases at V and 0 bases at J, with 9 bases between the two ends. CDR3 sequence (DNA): TGTGCCAGCCGCAGGGACTCTGGGGCCAACGTCCTGACTTTC. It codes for CASRRDSGANVLTF.

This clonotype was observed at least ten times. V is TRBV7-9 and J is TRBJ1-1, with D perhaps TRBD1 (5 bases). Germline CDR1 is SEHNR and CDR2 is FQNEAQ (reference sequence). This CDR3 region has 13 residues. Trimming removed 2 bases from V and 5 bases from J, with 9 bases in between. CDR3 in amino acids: CASSLNQGTEAFF. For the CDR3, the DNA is TGTGCCAGCAGCTTAAATCAGGGAACTGAAGCTTTCTTT.

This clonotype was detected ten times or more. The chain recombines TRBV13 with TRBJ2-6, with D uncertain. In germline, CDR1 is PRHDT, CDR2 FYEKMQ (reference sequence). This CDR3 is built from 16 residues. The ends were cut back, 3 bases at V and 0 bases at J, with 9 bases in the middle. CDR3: CASSFSRYSGANVLTF. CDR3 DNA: TGTGCCAGCAGCTTTTCGAGATACTCTGGGGCCAACGTCCTGACTTTC.

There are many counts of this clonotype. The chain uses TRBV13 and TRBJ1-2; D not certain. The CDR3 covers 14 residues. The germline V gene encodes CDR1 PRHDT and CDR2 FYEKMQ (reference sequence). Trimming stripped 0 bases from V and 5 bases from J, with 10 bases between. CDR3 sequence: CASSLGREPYGYTF. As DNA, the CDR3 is TGTGCCAGCAGCTTAGGCCGGGAACCGTATGGCTACACCTTC.

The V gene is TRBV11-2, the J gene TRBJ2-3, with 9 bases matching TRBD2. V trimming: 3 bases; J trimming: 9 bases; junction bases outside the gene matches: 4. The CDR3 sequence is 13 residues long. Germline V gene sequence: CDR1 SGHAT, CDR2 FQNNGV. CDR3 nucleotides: TGTGCCAGCAGCTTTAGCGGGAGAGGCACGCAGTATTTT. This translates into CASSFSGRGTQYF.

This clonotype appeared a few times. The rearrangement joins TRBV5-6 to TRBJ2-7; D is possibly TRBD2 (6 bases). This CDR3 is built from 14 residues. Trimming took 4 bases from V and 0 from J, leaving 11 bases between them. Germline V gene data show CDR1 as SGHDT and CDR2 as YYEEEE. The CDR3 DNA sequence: TGTGCCAGCAGCCCGGGACTGCTCTCCTACGAGCAGTACTTC. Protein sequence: CASSPGLLSYEQYF.

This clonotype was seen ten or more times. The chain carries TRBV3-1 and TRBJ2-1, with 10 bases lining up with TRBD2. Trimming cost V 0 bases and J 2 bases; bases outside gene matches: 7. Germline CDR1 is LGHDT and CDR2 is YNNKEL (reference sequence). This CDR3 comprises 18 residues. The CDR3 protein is CASSQDTSGNWPYNEQFF. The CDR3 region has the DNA TGTGCCAGCAGCCAAGATACTAGCGGGAATTGGCCCTACAATGAGCAGTTCTTC.

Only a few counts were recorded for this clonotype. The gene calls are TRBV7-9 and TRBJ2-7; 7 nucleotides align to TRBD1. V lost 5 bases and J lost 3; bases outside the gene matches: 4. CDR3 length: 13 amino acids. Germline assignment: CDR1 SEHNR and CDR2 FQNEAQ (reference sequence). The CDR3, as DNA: TGTGCCAGCAGCGGGACAGTCATCTACGAGCAGTACTTC. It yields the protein CASSGTVIYEQYF.

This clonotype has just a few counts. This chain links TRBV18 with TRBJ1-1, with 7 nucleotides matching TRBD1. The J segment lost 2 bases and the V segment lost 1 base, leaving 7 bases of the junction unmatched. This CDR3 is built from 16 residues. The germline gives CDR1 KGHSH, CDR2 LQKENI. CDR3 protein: CASSPRSDRINTEAFF. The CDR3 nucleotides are TGTGCCAGCTCACCACGTTCGGACAGGATAAACACTGAAGCTTTCTTT.

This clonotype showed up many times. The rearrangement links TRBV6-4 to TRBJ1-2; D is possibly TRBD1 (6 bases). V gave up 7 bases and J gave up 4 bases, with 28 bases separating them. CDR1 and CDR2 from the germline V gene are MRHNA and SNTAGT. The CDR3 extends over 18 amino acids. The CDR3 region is CASTLRTPPGHRSYGYTF. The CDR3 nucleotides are TGTGCCAGCACCCTAAGAACTCCCCCGGGACACCGAAGCTATGGCTACACCTTC.